A single sample is the source of the 32 T cell receptor beta chains below, sequenced in a study of blood T cell repertoires in COVID-19. The data were produced by immunoSEQ multiplex PCR, yet TCRdb's version contains in-frame clones alone and is incomplete. The data show roughly 230,000 clones, 80% to 90% seen once. Specimen: peripheral blood. All receptors derive from a man in his forties with active or convalescent COVID-19.

The chain carries TRBV19 and TRBJ2-1; possibly TRBD2 for D (6 bases). The V gene lost 4 bases and the J gene lost 7 bases, with 11 bases spanning the gap. The CDR3 totals 13 residues. Germline CDR1 reads LNHDA; CDR2 reads SQIVND (reference sequence). This CDR3 is CASSTSAGNEQFF. As DNA, the CDR3 is TGTGCCAGTAGTACTAGCGCAGGGAATGAGCAGTTCTTC. The whole variable domain, remainder taken from reference TRBV19 and TRBJ2-1, is DGGITQSPKYLFRKEGQNVTLSCEQNLNHDAMYWYRQDPGQGLRLIYYSQIVNDFQKGDIAEGYSVSREKKESFPLTVTSAQKNPTAFYLCASSTSAGNEQFFGPGTRLTVL.

The CDR3 spells CASSPLQAGEGYTF. The CDR3 DNA reads TGTGCCAGCTCACCACTGCAGGCAGGGGAAGGCTACACCTTC. The chain employs TRBV18 and TRBJ1-2; D might be TRBD1 (6 bases). Between the trimmed V and J ends, which lost 1 base and 8 bases, there was a span of 14 bases. The germline CDR1 and CDR2 sequences are KGHSH and LQKENI. The CDR3 consists of 14 residues.

The chain joins TRBV18 to TRBJ2-5; a weak D match, TRBD1 (6 bases). This CDR3 is built from 15 residues. Trimming stripped 3 bases from V and 5 bases from J, with 16 bases between. Germline V gene lookup returns CDR1 KGHSH and CDR2 LQKENI. CDR3 loop: CASSPYLRGRETQYF. In DNA form, the CDR3 reads TGTGCCAGCTCACCTTACCTCAGGGGCAGGGAGACCCAGTACTTC. Full variable domain (missing parts from reference TRBV18 and TRBJ2-5): NAGVMQNPRHLVRRRGQEARLRCSPMKGHSHVYWYRQLPEEGLKFMVYLQKENIIDESGMPKERFSAEFPKEGPSILRIQQVVRGDSAAYFCASSPYLRGRETQYFGPGTRLLVL.

The J gene is TRBJ1-1, the V gene TRBV5-1, with a possible D match to TRBD1 (6 bases). The V gene lost 6 bases and the J gene lost 0 bases, with 12 bases spanning the gap. The CDR3 extends over 14 amino acids. Germline V CDR1 and CDR2: SGHRS, YFSETQ. This chain's CDR3 is CASTTGPMNTEAFF. CDR3 sequence (DNA): TGCGCCAGCACCACAGGGCCAATGAACACTGAAGCTTTCTTT.

This chain joins TRBV27 and TRBJ1-4, with 7 bases identical to TRBD1. Germline CDR1 is MNHEY and CDR2 is SMNVEV (reference sequence). This CDR3 is built from 14 residues. V was clipped by 6 bases and J by 2 bases; unmatched bases: 3. The CDR3 DNA sequence: TGTGCCAGCAGATTGACAGGGACTAATGAAAAACTGTTTTTT. It is translated as CASRLTGTNEKLFF.

This clone was recorded a few times. The rearrangement joins TRBV24-1 to TRBJ2-7; D gene unclear. This CDR3 is 13 amino acids long. The germline V gene has CDR1 KGHDR and CDR2 SFDVKD. Trimming shortened V by 9 bases and J by 1 base, and 12 bases separated the two germline ends. The CDR3 DNA sequence: TGTGCCACCTCACGATCAGGTTCCTACGAGCAGTACTTC. Translation: CATSRSGSYEQYF.

The rearrangement uses TRBV18 and TRBJ2-5, with D tentatively TRBD1 (5 bases). The length of the CDR3 is 15 residues. Trimming stripped 3 bases from V and 2 bases from J, with 13 bases between. Germline CDR1 is KGHSH and CDR2 is LQKENI. CDR3 DNA: TGTGCCAGCTCACCGGCGATTACAGGTCAAGAGACCCAGTACTTC. As protein: CASSPAITGQETQYF.

J is TRBJ2-1 and V is TRBV24-1; TRBD2 aligns across 8 bases. Germline V gene lookup returns CDR1 KGHDR and CDR2 SFDVKD. This CDR3 spans 15 amino acids. V was clipped by 4 bases and J by 6 bases; unmatched bases: 7. The DNA of the CDR3 is TGTGCCACCAGTGACCGGGGGGGTAGGGTCAATGAGCAGTTCTTC. This encodes CATSDRGGRVNEQFF.

The V and J genes are TRBV7-9 and TRBJ1-3, with 9 bases aligning to TRBD1. CDR1 is SEHNR, CDR2 FQNEAQ, per germline (reference sequence). J was trimmed by 0 bases and V by 7 bases; bases with no gene match: 10. CDR3 length equals 17 residues. The CDR3 here is CASTRDRDSSSGNTIYF. The DNA of the CDR3 is TGTGCCAGCACTCGGGACAGGGATTCAAGCTCTGGAAACACCATATATTTT.

The sample holds many counts of this clone. The V call is TRBV27, the J call TRBJ2-5; 8 nucleotides line up with TRBD2. Per germline, CDR1 MNHEY and CDR2 SMNVEV (reference sequence). The CDR3 covers 18 residues. With 7 bases clipped from V and 0 bases from J, the junction kept 16 bases outside the gene matches. The CDR3 coding sequence is TGTGCCAGCAAATTTAGTACGAGCGGGAGTTACAACCAAGAGACCCAGTACTTC. Its translation is CASKFSTSGSYNQETQYF.

This chain links TRBV2 with TRBJ1-4, with 8 positions matching TRBD1. CDR1 is SNHLY and CDR2 is FYNNEI in the germline V gene. J gave up 8 bases and V 7 bases, and 12 bases lay outside the gene matches. The length of the CDR3 is 15 residues. CDR3: CASKPTGEGDEKLFF. CDR3 sequence (DNA): TGTGCCAGCAAACCGACAGGGGAAGGGGACGAAAAACTGTTTTTT. Looking up the rest from reference TRBV2 and TRBJ1-4 gives the full variable domain: EPEVTQTPSHQVTQMGQEVILRCVPISNHLYFYWYRQILGQKVEFLVSFYNNEISEKSEIFDDQFSVERPDGSNFTLKIRSTKLEDSAMYFCASKPTGEGDEKLFFGSGTQLSVL.

V gene TRBV5-1 combines with J gene TRBJ1-2, with D possibly TRBD1 on 6 matching bases. This CDR3 region has 17 residues. Trimming took 5 bases from V and 6 from J, leaving 26 bases between them. Germline lookup yields CDR1 SGHRS and CDR2 YFSETQ. CDR3 in DNA: TGCGCCAGCAGTTATTATTCAATCGGGACAACGAGCGATGGCTACACCTTC. Amino acid sequence: CASSYYSIGTTSDGYTF.

This sequence joins TRBV29-1 and TRBJ1-6; a possible D gene is TRBD1 (5 bases). CDR1 is SQVTM and CDR2 is ANQGSEA in the germline V gene. Trimming left V 7 bases short and J 6 bases short, with 16 bases between. This CDR3 spans 14 amino acids. CDR3 loop: CSAQTGGGNSPLHF. CDR3 in DNA: TGCAGCGCCCAGACGGGGGGAGGTAATTCACCCCTCCACTTT.

The genes are TRBV5-1 and TRBJ2-4; D is possibly TRBD2 (6 bases). Germline-derived CDR1 and CDR2 are SGHRS and YFSETQ. This CDR3 region has 13 residues. Deletions cut 5 bases from V and 0 bases from J, with 6 bases between. This CDR3 is CASRGLAKNIQYF. DNA of the CDR3: TGCGCCAGCAGGGGACTAGCCAAAAACATTCAGTACTTC.

The rearrangement uses TRBV2 and TRBJ2-1; TRBD2 is a possible D gene (6 bases). Between the trimmed V and J ends, which lost 5 bases and 5 bases, there was a span of 16 bases. The CDR3 is made up of 15 amino acids. Germline values: CDR1 SNHLY, CDR2 FYNNEI. In nucleotides, the CDR3 is TGTGCCAGCAGTCTTCTACGGACTACACACAATGAGCAGTTCTTC. It is translated as CASSLLRTTHNEQFF.

This clone was observed a handful of times. This chain joins TRBV6-5 and TRBJ2-7; TRBD1 is a possible D gene (5 bases). CDR1 and CDR2 (germline): MNHEY, SVGAGI. This CDR3 region has 16 residues. Trimming pared 3 bases from V and 0 bases from J, leaving 15 bases between. The CDR3 reads CASSYLWTPSSYEQYF. The CDR3 DNA is TGTGCCAGCAGTTATTTGTGGACACCGAGCTCCTACGAGCAGTACTTC.

The chain combines TRBV9 with TRBJ2-3; the match to TRBD1 covers 9 bases. The V and J ends lost 4 bases and 2 bases, in that order; junction bases with no gene match: 8. The CDR3 has 16 residues. The germline gives CDR1 SGDLS, CDR2 YYNGEE. For the CDR3, the DNA is TGTGCCAGCAGCCCCGGACAGGGGAAAGTCACAGATACGCAGTATTTT. This gives the protein CASSPGQGKVTDTQYF.

This clone was detected only a few times. The chain uses TRBV7-2 and TRBJ2-2; a possible D gene is TRBD1 (6 bases). The CDR3 loop spans 13 amino acids. Trimming cost V 4 bases and J 8 bases, with 11 bases left between them. Germline CDR1 reads SGHTA; CDR2 reads FQGNSA. The CDR3 loop reads CASSSQGKGELFF. CDR3 DNA sequence: TGTGCCAGCAGCTCCCAGGGGAAGGGGGAGCTGTTTTTT.

This clone was recorded a few times. This rearrangement joins TRBV11-2 to TRBJ1-6; D unresolved. Germline-derived CDR1 and CDR2 are SGHAT and FQNNGV. This CDR3 is 16 amino acids long. The germline V and J ends were trimmed by 4 bases and 10 bases, with 20 bases remaining between them. The CDR3 DNA reads as TGTGCCAGCAGCTCATCACGACCGCAAACGGGGTCACCCCTCCACTTT. Translating it yields CASSSSRPQTGSPLHF.

The chain recombines TRBV5-1 with TRBJ1-1, with 7 nucleotides matching TRBD1. Germline loops: CDR1 SGHRS, CDR2 YFSETQ. The CDR3 is made up of 14 amino acids. The ends lost 4 bases at V and 1 base at J; junction bases unmatched: 4. The CDR3: CASSRDRQNTEAFF. CDR3 DNA sequence: TGCGCCAGCAGCAGGGACAGACAGAACACTGAAGCTTTCTTT.

V usage is TRBV7-2 and J usage is TRBJ1-1, with TRBD1 matching over 10 bases. Germline CDR1 is SGHTA and CDR2 is FQGNSA. This CDR3 contains 14 residues. Losses at the gene ends were 5 bases for V and 5 bases for J; bases not matched to a gene: 5. The DNA for the CDR3 is TGTGCCAGCAGCGAAGACAGGGGGCTTACTGAAGCTTTCTTT. It specifies CASSEDRGLTEAFF.

This chain links TRBV6-2 or TRBV6-3 with TRBJ2-7, with TRBD1 matching over 8 bases. V was pared by 2 bases and J by 4 bases, with 7 bases of the junction left unmatched. CDR1 and CDR2 from the germline V gene are MNHEY and SVGEGT. The CDR3 has 15 residues. DNA for the CDR3: TGTGCCAGCAGTTACGGGCCAGGGGGCCCATACGAGCAGTACTTC. Its protein product is CASSYGPGGPYEQYF.

The chain carries TRBV7-9 and TRBJ2-1, with a possible D match to TRBD2 (5 bases). The CDR3 totals 13 residues. Germline V gives CDR1 SEHNR, CDR2 FQNEAQ (reference sequence). Deletions cut 5 bases from V and 6 bases from J, with 11 bases between. The CDR3 DNA follows: TGTGCCAGCAGCCTTGGAGGAGGCAATGAGCAGTTCTTC. It codes for CASSLGGGNEQFF.

The V and J genes are TRBV6-6 and TRBJ2-5; TRBD1 matches 8 bases. Germline V lookup: CDR1 MNHNY, CDR2 SVGAGI (reference sequence). This CDR3 region has 16 residues. J was trimmed by 2 bases and V by 5 bases; bases with no gene match: 10. In DNA, the CDR3 is TGTGCCAGCAGTCCTCCTTCAGGGGGCGGACAAGAGACCCAGTACTTC. Protein product: CASSPPSGGGQETQYF.

This clone has a handful of counts. The chain links TRBV7-3 to TRBJ2-7; tentative D call: TRBD2 (6 bases). The germline V gene encodes CDR1 SGHTA and CDR2 FQGTGA. Trimming removed 3 bases from V and 2 bases from J, with 14 bases in between. The CDR3 loop spans 15 amino acids. The CDR3 region is CASSFGPGDPYEQYF. The CDR3 DNA sequence: TGTGCCAGCAGCTTCGGACCGGGGGACCCCTACGAGCAGTACTTC.

The chain links TRBV6-2 or TRBV6-3 to TRBJ2-2; TRBD2 might be the D (5 bases). Trimming removed 0 bases at V and 5 bases at J, with 13 bases between. CDR1 MNHEY and CDR2 SVGEGT come from the germline V gene. The CDR3 has 16 residues. This chain's CDR3 is CASSYSVTRSTGELFF. CDR3 nucleotide sequence: TGTGCCAGCAGTTACTCCGTTACTAGGAGTACCGGGGAGCTGTTTTTT.

CDR3 region: CASRGRTGAGEQYF. CDR3 nucleotides: TGCGCCAGCAGGGGGCGAACAGGGGCAGGAGAGCAGTACTTC. The chain carries TRBV10-1 and TRBJ2-7; 7 bases match TRBD1. The length of the CDR3 is 14 residues. Germline values: CDR1 WNHNN, CDR2 SYGVQD (reference sequence). V lost 6 bases, J lost 7 bases, and 12 bases stayed unmatched.

V and J are TRBV7-6 and TRBJ1-2; 9 nucleotides align to TRBD1. Losses at the gene ends were 1 base for V and 6 bases for J; bases not matched to a gene: 15. Looked up from germline, CDR1 is SGHVS and CDR2 is FNYEAQ. The CDR3 runs to 18 residues. CDR3 region: CASSLERPRDRVVDGYTF. The CDR3 nucleotides read TGTGCCAGCAGCTTAGAAAGGCCCCGGGACAGGGTTGTAGATGGCTACACCTTC.

The chain carries TRBV13 and TRBJ2-1; TRBD2 matches 12 bases. CDR1 is PRHDT and CDR2 is FYEKMQ in the germline V gene (reference sequence). Trimming cost V 3 bases and J 0 bases; bases outside gene matches: 3. This CDR3 is 17 amino acids long. The CDR3 DNA follows: TGTGCCAGCAGCTTCCTGACTAGCGGGAGCTCCTACAATGAGCAGTTCTTC. Its translation is CASSFLTSGSSYNEQFF. Using reference TRBV13 and TRBJ2-1 for the parts outside the CDR3, the full variable domain is AAGVIQSPRHLIKEKRETATLKCYPIPRHDTVYWYQQGPGQDPQFLISFYEKMQSDKGSIPDRFSAQQFSDYHSELNMSSLELGDSALYFCASSFLTSGSSYNEQFFGPGTRLTVL.

The rearrangement uses TRBV20-1 and TRBJ2-5; D is unresolved. Trimming stripped 6 bases from V and 9 bases from J, with 14 bases between. Germline V gene sequence: CDR1 DFQATT, CDR2 SNEGSKA (reference sequence). This CDR3 has 11 residues. The CDR3 nucleotides read TGCAGTGCGAAAGACTGGAAGTCCCAGTACTTC. This sequence encodes CSAKDWKSQYF.

The chain has TRBV7-9 and TRBJ1-2; D might be TRBD1 (6 bases). Per the germline V gene, CDR1 is SEHNR and CDR2 is FQNEAQ (reference sequence). V dropped 5 bases and J dropped 7 bases, with 11 bases sitting between them. There are 12 residues in the CDR3. The CDR3 is CASSLGQSGYTF. The CDR3 region has the DNA TGTGCCAGCAGCCTCGGACAGTCTGGCTACACCTTC.

This clone was counted only a few times. J is TRBJ1-2 and V is TRBV25-1, with D possibly matching TRBD1 (6 bases). The CDR3 consists of 13 residues. Germline V lookup: CDR1 MGHDK, CDR2 SYGVNS. Trimming took off 2 bases at V and 2 bases at J, with 6 bases between the two ends. The CDR3 sequence: CASSEQGNYGYTF. The CDR3 region has the DNA TGTGCCAGCAGTGAACAGGGGAACTATGGCTACACCTTC.